These T cell receptor beta chains were read from a single sample in a study of blood T cell repertoires in COVID-19. Profiling relied on immunoSEQ multiplex PCR, and the TCRdb table lists in-frame clones only, not all of them. Seen here are 13,000 to 15,000 clones, around four fifths observed once, and the top ten hold over 15%. Sequencing was carried out using peripheral blood. These receptor sequences come from a man aged 35 to 55 with active or convalescent COVID-19. CDR3s include the opening cysteine and the closing phenylalanine or tryptophan. D genes are given only for firm matches. A row's size may be missing; if present it is once, few, many or a size class.

clone_size | d_call | j_call | v_call | cdr3_length | cdr3_aa | cdr3_nt
- | - | TRBJ2-1 | TRBV2 | 15 | CASTPQGIGSNEQFF | TGTGCCAGCACCCCTCAGGGGATTGGTAGCAATGAGCAGTTCTTC
few | - | TRBJ2-5 | TRBV11-2 | 13 | CASSFGQAETQYF | TGTGCCAGCAGCTTCGGTCAGGCGGAGACCCAGTACTTC
- | - | TRBJ1-3 | TRBV4-1 | 13 | CASSQDRGNTIYF | TGCGCCAGCAGCCAAGATCGGGGAAACACCATATATTTT
- | TRBD2 | TRBJ2-5 | TRBV5-1 | 16 | CASSPLAGDPQETQYF | TGCGCCAGCAGTCCACTAGCGGGGGACCCCCAAGAGACCCAGTACTTC
- | - | TRBJ1-3 | TRBV3-1/TRBV3-2 | 16 | CASSQGDHRAGNTIYF | TGTGCCAGCAGCCAAGGGGACCACAGGGCTGGAAACACCATATATTTT
- | - | TRBJ1-3 | TRBV6-6 | 16 | CASVQGEAVSGNTIYF | TGTGCCAGCGTCCAAGGGGAGGCCGTCTCTGGAAACACCATATATTTT
once | - | TRBJ2-7 | TRBV19 | 12 | CASTDTVNEQYF | TGTGCCAGTACGGACACAGTCAACGAGCAGTACTTC
- | - | TRBJ2-1 | TRBV12-3/TRBV12-4 | 12 | CASSPDNNEQFF | TGTGCCAGCAGTCCAGATAACAATGAGCAGTTCTTC
- | TRBD2 | TRBJ2-1 | TRBV10-3 | 14 | CAISGTTSYNEQFF | TGTGCCATTTCCGGGACTACCTCCTACAATGAGCAGTTCTTC
- | TRBD1 | TRBJ2-1 | TRBV5-1 | 14 | CASSGTGDFGEQFF | TGCGCCAGCAGTGGGACAGGGGACTTCGGTGAGCAGTTCTTC
- | TRBD2 | TRBJ2-3 | TRBV6-6 | 16 | CASSYSGRASTDTQYF | TGTGCCAGCAGTTACTCGGGGAGGGCGAGCACAGATACGCAGTATTTT
- | TRBD1 | TRBJ1-2 | TRBV4-1 | 15 | CASSQPGGANYGYTF | TGCGCCAGCAGCCAACCAGGGGGCGCCAACTATGGCTACACCTTC
- | TRBD1 | TRBJ2-7 | TRBV13 | 15 | CASSPGDRPTYEQYF | TGTGCCAGCAGCCCAGGGGACAGGCCCACCTACGAGCAGTACTTC
- | - | TRBJ2-1 | TRBV7-3 | 13 | CASSLGQLNEQFF | TGTGCCAGCAGCTTAGGGCAACTCAATGAGCAGTTCTTC
- | TRBD1 | TRBJ2-7 | TRBV5-1 | 15 | CATSSPGQGVYEQYF | TGCGCCACCTCCAGCCCGGGACAGGGGGTTTACGAGCAGTACTTC